The 16 T cell receptor beta chains listed next were all sequenced from one sample in a study of blood T cells in healthy people across ages. The use of a sample-barcoded 5' primer and a J-beta primer mix characterized a second PCR of about 6 to 11 cycles. One entry per CDR3 protein, called by TCRdb with MiXCR from the 5' RACE reads. The sample yields hundreds of thousands of distinct CDR3 sequences, over 20% seen once. Sequencing was carried out using blood. These receptors originate from a man aged 70 or older in good health.

The chain uses TRBV24-1 and TRBJ2-5; no clear D. The DNA end favors TRBJ2-1, so the J call may be wrong. The CDR3 sequence is 11 residues long. Germline lookup yields CDR1 KGHDR and CDR2 SFDVKD. The CDR3 is CATSAHGEQFF. CDR3 in DNA: TGTGCCACCAGTGCCCATGGTGAGCAGTTCTTC.

This clonotype was counted only a few times. The genes are TRBV6-1 and TRBJ2-7, with 10 bases matching TRBD1. J gave up 3 bases and V 4 bases, and 9 bases lay outside the gene matches. The CDR3 length is 16 residues. Germline lookup yields CDR1 MNHNS and CDR2 SASEGT. As DNA, the CDR3 is TGTGCCAGCAGTGGATCGGACAGGGGGAGATTCTACGAGCAGTACTTC. Amino acid sequence: CASSGSDRGRFYEQYF.

The chain links TRBV29-1 to TRBJ1-4; 10 nucleotides match TRBD1. Germline V gives CDR1 SQVTM, CDR2 ANQGSEA. The J segment lost 4 bases and the V segment lost 6 bases, leaving 11 bases of the junction unmatched. This CDR3 region has 16 residues. This CDR3 reads CSVAGTGVSGNEKLFF. The CDR3 DNA reads TGCAGCGTCGCCGGGACAGGGGTATCGGGTAATGAAAAACTGTTTTTT.

This clonotype was observed a few times. This rearrangement joins TRBV7-8 to TRBJ2-4; 8 positions agree with TRBD1. Trimming removed 5 bases from V and 8 bases from J; junction bases left unmatched: 5. Germline CDR1 and CDR2: SGHVS and FQNEAQ. The CDR3 totals 13 residues. The CDR3 loop reads CASSRNRGDIQYF. CDR3 DNA: TGTGCCAGCAGCCGAAACAGGGGGGACATTCAGTACTTC.

V and J are TRBV7-9 and TRBJ2-5; TRBD1 agrees at 7 bases. The germline V gene has CDR1 SEHNR and CDR2 FQNEAQ (reference sequence). The length of the CDR3 is 16 residues. Losses at the gene ends were 5 bases for V and 4 bases for J; bases not matched to a gene: 13. CDR3 DNA sequence: TGTGCCAGCAGCCCAACAGACAAGGGGGCCGGAGAGACCCAGTACTTC. It codes for CASSPTDKGAGETQYF.

The V gene is TRBV30, the J gene TRBJ1-2; 7 bases are a match to TRBD1. J lost 9 bases, V lost 8 bases, and 12 bases had no gene match. The CDR3 runs to 12 residues. Per germline, CDR1 GTSNPN and CDR2 SVGIG (reference sequence). CDR3 region: CAAGGDGLRYTF. The CDR3 region has the DNA TGTGCCGCAGGGGGGGACGGTCTGCGCTACACCTTC. Full variable domain (remainder filled in from reference TRBV30 and TRBJ1-2): SQTIHQWPATLVQPVGSPLSLECTVEGTSNPNLYWYRQAAGRGLQLLFYSVGIGQISSEVPQNLSASRPQDRQFILSSKKLLLSDSGFYLCAAGGDGLRYTFGSGTRLTVV.

This clonotype was counted ten times or more. This chain joins TRBV28 and TRBJ2-1; possibly TRBD2 for D (5 bases). This CDR3 contains 12 residues. Trimming took off 7 bases at V and 7 bases at J, with 11 bases between the two ends. CDR1 MDHEN and CDR2 SYDVKM come from the germline V gene. The CDR3: CASIGRENEQFF. As DNA, the CDR3 is TGTGCCAGCATCGGCCGGGAAAATGAGCAGTTCTTC.

V and J are TRBV7-2 and TRBJ2-7, with D tentatively TRBD1 (5 bases). V gave up 8 bases and J gave up 1 base, with 15 bases separating them. CDR3 size: 14 residues. Looked up from germline, CDR1 is SGHTA and CDR2 is FQGNSA. DNA for the CDR3: TGTGCCAGCTCCCCGAGCAGGGAATCCTACGAGCAGTACTTC. Its protein is CASSPSRESYEQYF.

This clonotype appeared many times. The chain is built from TRBV28 and TRBJ1-2; the D is unclear. Germline CDR1 is MDHEN and CDR2 is SYDVKM. V was trimmed by 2 bases and J by 3 bases, leaving 7 bases between them. The CDR3 is 13 residues long. CDR3 sequence: CASSLEQYYGYTF. The DNA of the CDR3 is TGTGCCAGCAGTTTAGAACAGTACTATGGCTACACCTTC.

This clonotype was seen more than once but under ten times. For the CDR3, the DNA is TGCGCCAGCAGTCCAAGGACTAGCGGAGACACAGATACGCAGTATTTT. This codes for CASSPRTSGDTDTQYF. V gene TRBV10-2 combines with J gene TRBJ2-3; TRBD2 matches at 10 bases. The CDR3 has 16 residues. Germline lookup yields CDR1 WSHSY and CDR2 SAAADI. After removal of 5 bases from V and 2 bases from J, the junction contained 7 bases not matched to a gene.

This clonotype came up a few times. The chain employs TRBV5-1 and TRBJ1-1; D perhaps matches TRBD1 (5 bases). V shed 3 bases and J shed 5 bases, with 14 bases lying between them. Germline CDR1 and CDR2: SGHRS and YFSETQ. The CDR3 loop spans 14 amino acids. For the CDR3, the DNA is TGCGCCAGCAGCTGGGGGACCTTGGTAACTGAAGCTTTCTTT. This encodes CASSWGTLVTEAFF.

This clonotype was counted between two and nine times. The chain uses TRBV5-1 and TRBJ2-5; 8 positions agree with TRBD1. J lost 1 base, V lost 4 bases, and 6 bases had no gene match. Germline loops: CDR1 SGHRS, CDR2 YFSETQ. CDR3 length equals 15 residues. The CDR3 DNA sequence: TGCGCCAGCAGCGGCGGGACAGGTGTCCAAGAGACCCAGTACTTC. It translates to CASSGGTGVQETQYF.

The chain carries TRBV10-2 and TRBJ1-2, with D unclear. The CDR3 runs 14 residues. The ends were cut back, 5 bases at V and 7 bases at J, with 17 bases in the middle. CDR1 WSHSY and CDR2 SAAADI come from the germline V gene. CDR3 DNA: TGCGCCAGCAGTCCGGCTTTGGGGAAGGGTGGCTACACCTTC. The encoded protein is CASSPALGKGGYTF.

This clonotype was found many times. The CDR3 sequence: CASSSRFGQNNEQFF. CDR3 nucleotides: TGTGCCAGCAGCTCACGATTCGGACAGAACAATGAGCAGTTCTTC. This sequence joins TRBV9 and TRBJ2-1; D might be TRBD1 (6 bases). Trimming took off 4 bases at V and 5 bases at J, with 16 bases between the two ends. Germline assignment: CDR1 SGDLS and CDR2 YYNGEE. The CDR3 covers 15 residues.

The chain uses TRBV5-1 and TRBJ1-1; D is uncertain. Germline CDR1 SGHRS, CDR2 YFSETQ. The CDR3 contains 13 residues. Trimming took 3 bases from V and 8 from J, leaving 14 bases between them. The CDR3 protein is CASSYGRYGEAFF. The CDR3 bases are TGCGCCAGCAGCTACGGACGGTATGGAGAAGCTTTCTTT.

In this sample, this clonotype turned up a few times. This chain connects TRBV29-1 to TRBJ2-7; D unclear. CDR3 size: 15 residues. Trimming took 2 bases from V and 0 from J, leaving 14 bases between them. Germline loops: CDR1 SQVTM, CDR2 ANQGSEA. CDR3 nucleotide sequence: TGCAGCGTTGAAACCCCAACAAAGAGCTCCTACGAGCAGTACTTC. It codes for CSVETPTKSSYEQYF.